The present T cell receptor beta chain was sequenced within a study of T cell repertoires in cytomegalovirus infection. Turning to the study itself: The authors relied on CMV epitopes, both recently identified HLA-C-restricted and well-studied HLA-B-restricted.

TCRdb reprocessed the reads with MiXCR, giving one entry per CDR3 protein. The sample has 45,000 to 60,000 distinct CDR3 sequences; 20% are singletons. There are a few counts of this clonotype. The antigen is undetermined. Germline lookup yields CDR1 MNHEY and CDR2 SMNVEV (reference sequence). This CDR3 region has 15 residues. Between the trimmed V and J ends, which lost 5 bases and 7 bases, there was a span of 18 bases. The sequence came from a human donor in good health (CMV status not recorded). Some clones in this sample may be carry-over from other donors' samples. This chain connects TRBV27 to TRBJ2-1, with D possibly being TRBD2 (5 bases). Sequencing was performed on CD8+ T cells from cultured PBMCs, taken from culture after CMV antigen stimulation. The CDR3 DNA reads TGTGCCAGCAGTCTTGACTACTTTGGAGTGAATGAGCAGTTCTTC. Translation: CASSLDYFGVNEQFF.